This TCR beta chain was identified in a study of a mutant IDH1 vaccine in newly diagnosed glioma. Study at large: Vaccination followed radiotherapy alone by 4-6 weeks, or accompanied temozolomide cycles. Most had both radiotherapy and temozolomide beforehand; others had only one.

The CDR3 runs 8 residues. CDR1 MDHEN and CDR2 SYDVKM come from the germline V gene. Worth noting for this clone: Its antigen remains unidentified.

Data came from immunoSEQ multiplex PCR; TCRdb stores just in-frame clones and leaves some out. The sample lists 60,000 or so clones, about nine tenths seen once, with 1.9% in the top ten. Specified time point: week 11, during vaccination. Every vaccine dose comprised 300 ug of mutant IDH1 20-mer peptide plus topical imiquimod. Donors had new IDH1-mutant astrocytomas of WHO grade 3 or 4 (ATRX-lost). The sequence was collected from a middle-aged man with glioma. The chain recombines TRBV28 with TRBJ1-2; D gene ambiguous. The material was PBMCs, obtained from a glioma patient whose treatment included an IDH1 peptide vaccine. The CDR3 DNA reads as TGTGCGGTCGAGGGCTACACCTTC. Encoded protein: CAVEGYTF.